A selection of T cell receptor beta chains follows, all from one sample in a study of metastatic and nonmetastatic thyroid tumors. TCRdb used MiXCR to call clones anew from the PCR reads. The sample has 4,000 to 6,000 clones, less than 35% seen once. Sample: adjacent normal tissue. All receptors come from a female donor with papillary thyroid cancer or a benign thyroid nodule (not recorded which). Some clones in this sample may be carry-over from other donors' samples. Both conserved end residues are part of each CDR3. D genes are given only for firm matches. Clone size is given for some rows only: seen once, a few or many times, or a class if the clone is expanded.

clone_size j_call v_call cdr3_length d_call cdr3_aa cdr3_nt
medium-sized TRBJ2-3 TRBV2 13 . CASDYTRTDTQYF TGTGCCAGCGACTATACTCGCACAGATACGCAGTATTTT
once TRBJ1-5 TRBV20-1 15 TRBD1 CSATRTGSGRQPQHF TGCAGTGCAACCCGGACAGGGTCCGGAAGACAGCCCCAGCATTTT
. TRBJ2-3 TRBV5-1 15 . CASSGRRQVADTQYF TGCGCCAGCAGCGGGAGAAGACAGGTAGCAGATACGCAGTATTTT
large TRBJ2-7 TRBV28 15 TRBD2 CASSSRTSGLYEQYF TGTGCCAGCAGCTCTAGGACTAGCGGGCTCTACGAGCAGTACTTC
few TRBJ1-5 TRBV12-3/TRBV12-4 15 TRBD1 CATRQGDYSNQPQHF TGTGCCACCAGACAGGGGGATTATAGCAATCAGCCCCAGCATTTT
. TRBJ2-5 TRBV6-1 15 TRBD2 CASSLVAGIQETQYF TGTGCCAGCAGTCTCGTAGCGGGTATTCAAGAGACCCAGTACTTC
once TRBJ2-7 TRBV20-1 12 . CSARQDSYEQYF TGCAGTGCTCGACAGGACTCCTACGAGCAGTACTTC
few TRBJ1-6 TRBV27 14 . CASSLQGHNSPLHF TGTGCCAGCAGCCTCCAGGGGCATAATTCACCCCTCCACTTT
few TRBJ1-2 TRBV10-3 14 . CAISPGSARYGYTF TGTGCCATCAGCCCGGGCTCCGCGAGATATGGCTACACCTTC
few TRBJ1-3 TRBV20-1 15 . CSARDPRDGGNTIYF TGCAGTGCTAGAGACCCCCGGGACGGCGGAAACACCATATATTTT
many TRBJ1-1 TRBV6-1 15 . CASSGYGIMNTEAFF TGTGCCAGCAGTGGATACGGCATTATGAACACTGAAGCTTTCTTT
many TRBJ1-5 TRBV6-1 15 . CASTNTAGANQPQHF TGTGCCAGCACCAATACGGCAGGGGCAAATCAGCCCCAGCATTTT
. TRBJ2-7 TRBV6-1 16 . CASSDPKGGAAYEQYF TGTGCCAGCAGTGACCCCAAGGGGGGGGCCGCCTACGAGCAGTACTTC
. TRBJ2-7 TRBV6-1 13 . CASSEQQPYEQYF TGTGCCAGCAGTGAACAACAGCCCTACGAGCAGTACTTC
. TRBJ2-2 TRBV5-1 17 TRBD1 CASSIEGNRGETGELFF TGCGCCAGCAGCATAGAAGGAAACAGGGGAGAGACCGGGGAGCTGTTTTTT
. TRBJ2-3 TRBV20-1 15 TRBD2 CSAGGASGIPYTQYF TGCAGTGCGGGGGGGGCTAGCGGGATTCCATATACGCAGTATTTT
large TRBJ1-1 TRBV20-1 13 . CSATDVGNTEAFF TGCAGTGCCACCGATGTGGGGAACACTGAAGCTTTCTTT
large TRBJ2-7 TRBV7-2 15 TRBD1 CASSLGQGGTYEQYF TGTGCCAGCAGCCTAGGACAGGGGGGGACCTACGAGCAGTACTTC
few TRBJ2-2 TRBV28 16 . CASSRLVAVGPGELFF TGTGCCAGCAGCCGACTAGTCGCTGTGGGGCCCGGGGAGCTGTTTTTT
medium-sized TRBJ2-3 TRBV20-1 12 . CSGLGVTYTQYF TGCAGTGGTTTAGGGGTCACGTATACGCAGTATTTT
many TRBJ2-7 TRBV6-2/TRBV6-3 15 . CASSSPGQISYEQYF TGTGCCAGCAGTTCCCCAGGGCAGATCTCCTACGAGCAGTACTTC
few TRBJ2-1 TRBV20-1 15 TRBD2 CSAPKRGISYNEQFF TGCAGTGCTCCCAAGCGGGGGATTTCCTACAATGAGCAGTTCTTC
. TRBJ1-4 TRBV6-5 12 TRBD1 CASRGPDKKLFF TGTGCTAGCAGGGGGCCGGATAAAAAACTGTTTTTT
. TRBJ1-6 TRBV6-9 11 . CASSYNSPLHF TGTGCCAGCAGTTACAATTCACCCCTCCACTTT
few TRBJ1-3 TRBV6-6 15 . CASSYPGRDGDTIYF TGTGCCAGCAGTTACCCCGGACGGGATGGGGACACCATATATTTT
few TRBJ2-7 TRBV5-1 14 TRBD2 CASSFEAGGYEQYF TGCGCCAGCAGCTTTGAAGCGGGGGGGTACGAGCAGTACTTC
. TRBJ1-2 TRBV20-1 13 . CSAMRNRNYGYTF TGCAGTGCTATGCGCAATCGAAACTATGGCTACACCTTC
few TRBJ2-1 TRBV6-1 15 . CASSVGGGRYNEQFF TGTGCCAGCAGTGTGGGGGGAGGCAGGTACAATGAGCAGTTCTTC
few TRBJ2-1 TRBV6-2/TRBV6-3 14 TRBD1 CASSQQGVYNEQFF TGTGCCAGCAGTCAGCAGGGGGTATACAATGAGCAGTTCTTC
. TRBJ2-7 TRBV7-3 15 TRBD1 CASSLGQGEGYEQYF TGTGCCAGCAGCTTAGGACAGGGGGAGGGCTACGAGCAGTACTTC
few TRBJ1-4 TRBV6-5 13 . CASSEGIQQKLFF TGTGCCAGCAGCGAGGGGATACAGCAAAAACTGTTTTTT
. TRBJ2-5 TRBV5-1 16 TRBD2 CASTSLAGVPGETQYF TGCGCCAGCACCTCATTAGCGGGGGTGCCGGGGGAGACCCAGTACTTC
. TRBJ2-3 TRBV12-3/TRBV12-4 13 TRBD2 CASSGDSTDTQYF TGTGCCTCTAGCGGGGATAGCACAGATACGCAGTATTTT
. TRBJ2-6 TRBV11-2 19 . CASSLGGALTNSGANVLTF TGTGCCAGCAGCTTAGGAGGTGCCCTAACGAACTCTGGGGCCAACGTCCTGACTTTC
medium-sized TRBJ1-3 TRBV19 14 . CASSRLGWTDTIYF TGTGCCAGTAGCCGACTTGGTTGGACCGACACCATATATTTT
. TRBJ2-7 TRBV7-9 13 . CASSCRDNYEQYF TGTGCCAGCAGCTGTCGGGACAACTACGAGCAGTACTTC
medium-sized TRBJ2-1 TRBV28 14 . CASTTDMYNNEQFF TGTGCCAGCACCACGGACATGTATAACAATGAGCAGTTCTTC
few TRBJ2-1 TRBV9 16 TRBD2 CASSSRTSEIRNEQFF TGTGCCAGCAGCTCTCGGACTAGCGAGATTCGCAATGAGCAGTTCTTC
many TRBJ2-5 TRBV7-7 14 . CASSSITGQETQYF TGTGCTAGCAGCTCCATAACGGGCCAAGAGACCCAGTACTTC
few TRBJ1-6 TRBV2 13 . CASILAYNSPLHF .
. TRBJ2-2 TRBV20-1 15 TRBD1 CSASGQDANTGELFF TGCAGTGCCTCTGGACAGGACGCGAACACCGGGGAGCTGTTTTTT
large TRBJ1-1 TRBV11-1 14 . CASSGTRMNTEAFF TGTGCCAGCAGCGGGACTCGTATGAACACTGAAGCTTTCTTT